Below are 17 T cell receptor beta chains sequenced from a single sample in a study of blood T cell repertoires in COVID-19. Measured with immunoSEQ multiplex PCR; TCRdb has only the in-frame clones, and not every one. Of hundreds of thousands of clones in the sample, approximately 86% were seen once. The specimen sequenced was PBMCs or T cells enriched from blood (not recorded which). The receptors shown here come from a woman in her twenties or thirties who had recovered from COVID-19.

V usage is TRBV29-1 and J usage is TRBJ1-1; possible D gene TRBD1, 5 bases. The CDR3 is 15 amino acids. Per the germline V gene, CDR1 is SQVTM and CDR2 is ANQGSEA. The germline V and J ends were trimmed by 7 bases and 3 bases, with 21 bases remaining between them. In nucleotides, the CDR3 is TGCAGCGGAAACCCAAGGGCGTTAGGGGACACTGAAGCTTTCTTT. Encoded protein: CSGNPRALGDTEAFF.

This clone was recorded once. The rearrangement uses TRBV18 and TRBJ1-6; D not resolved. Germline CDR1 and CDR2: KGHSH and LQKENI. The CDR3 is made up of 16 amino acids. Trimming stripped 6 bases from V and 6 bases from J, with 18 bases between. The CDR3 nucleotides are TGTGCCAGCTCGCCAGTTTTTGCGGACTCTAATTCACCCCTCCACTTT. Encoded protein: CASSPVFADSNSPLHF.

This rearrangement joins TRBV27 to TRBJ1-2; the D gene is possibly TRBD1 (6 bases). This CDR3 has 12 residues. V was clipped by 3 bases and J by 8 bases, with 10 bases between them. Germline V lookup: CDR1 MNHEY, CDR2 SMNVEV (reference sequence). The CDR3 sequence: CASSFIGGGYTF. The CDR3, as DNA: TGTGCCAGCAGTTTTATAGGGGGAGGCTACACCTTC.

The J gene is TRBJ1-6, the V gene TRBV19; tentatively, D is TRBD1 (6 bases). Trimming cost V 3 bases and J 7 bases, with 19 bases left between them. The CDR3 is 17 residues long. Germline CDR1 reads LNHDA; CDR2 reads SQIVND (reference sequence). The CDR3 DNA follows: TGTGCCAGTAGTATCCATGCCGGACAGCCGAAGAATTCACCCCTCCACTTT. Protein product: CASSIHAGQPKNSPLHF.

The chain joins TRBV2 to TRBJ2-1, with D perhaps matching TRBD2 (5 bases). Germline CDR1 SNHLY, CDR2 FYNNEI. The CDR3 sequence is 14 residues long. V lost 2 bases and J lost 8, with 13 bases in between. In DNA form, the CDR3 reads TGTGCCAGCAGTGAACAAGGACTGTTGTATGAGCAGTTCTTC. Residues: CASSEQGLLYEQFF.

The genes are TRBV5-6 and TRBJ1-2; 8 bases match TRBD1. After removal of 4 bases from V and 2 bases from J, the junction contained 4 bases not matched to a gene. This CDR3 contains 14 residues. CDR1 and CDR2 (germline): SGHDT, YYEEEE. CDR3 region: CASSRDRRNYGYTF. CDR3 sequence (DNA): TGTGCCAGCAGCCGGGACAGGAGAAACTATGGCTACACCTTC. The whole variable domain, remainder taken from reference TRBV5-6 and TRBJ1-2, is DAGVTQSPTHLIKTRGQQVTLRCSPKSGHDTVSWYQQALGQGPQFIFQYYEEEERQRGNFPDRFSGHQFPNYSSELNVNALLLGDSALYLCASSRDRRNYGYTFGSGTRLTVV.

The V call is TRBV6-5, the J call TRBJ1-1, with a tentative D call TRBD1 (5 bases). CDR3 size: 14 residues. CDR1 is MNHEY, CDR2 SVGAGI, per germline. V lost 1 base and J lost 4, with 10 bases in between. The CDR3 DNA reads as TGTGCCAGCAGTTACTTTGGGCAGGGCACTGAAGCTTTCTTT. Protein product: CASSYFGQGTEAFF.

This chain links TRBV19 with TRBJ2-7; a possible D gene is TRBD1 (7 bases). Germline loops: CDR1 LNHDA, CDR2 SQIVND (reference sequence). This CDR3 is 16 amino acids long. Trimming shortened V by 3 bases and J by 3 bases, and 18 bases separated the two germline ends. CDR3 region: CASSIRGTAYDYEQYF. CDR3 DNA sequence: TGTGCCAGTAGTATTCGGGGGACAGCCTACGACTACGAGCAGTACTTC.

The chain carries TRBV3-1 (or the pseudogene TRBV3-2) and TRBJ1-2; D is perhaps TRBD1 (6 bases). Deletions cut 0 bases from V and 3 bases from J, with 17 bases between. The CDR3 runs to 17 residues. Germline CDR1 is LGHDT and CDR2 is YNNKEL (reference sequence). The CDR3 here is CASSQDPRQEGDYGYTF. DNA for the CDR3: TGTGCCAGCAGCCAAGATCCCCGACAGGAAGGGGACTATGGCTACACCTTC.

The chain employs TRBV18 and TRBJ1-1; 7 nucleotides match TRBD1. Germline CDR1 KGHSH, CDR2 LQKENI. The CDR3 loop spans 15 amino acids. Trimming cost V 3 bases and J 5 bases; bases outside gene matches: 9. This CDR3 reads CASSPTTGKGTEAFF. In nucleotides, the CDR3 is TGTGCCAGCTCACCGACGACAGGGAAGGGAACTGAAGCTTTCTTT.

The V call is TRBV28, the J call TRBJ1-1, with TRBD1 identical over 7 bases. V lost 6 bases to trimming and J lost 7 bases; unmatched junction nucleotides: 8. CDR3 length: 13 residues. The V gene's germline CDR1 is MDHEN and CDR2 SYDVKM. The DNA of the CDR3 is TGTGCCAGCAGCCCGGGACAGATCTTTGAAGCTTTCTTT. It specifies CASSPGQIFEAFF.

V is TRBV7-9 and J is TRBJ1-4, with D unclear. CDR3 length: 13 amino acids. The germline V gene encodes CDR1 SEHNR and CDR2 FQNEAQ (reference sequence). The germline V and J ends were trimmed by 10 bases and 3 bases, with 12 bases remaining between them. For the CDR3, the DNA is TGTGCCATCGGTCCCGCCTCTAATGAAAAACTGTTTTTT. Translating it yields CAIGPASNEKLFF.

V usage is TRBV7-2 and J usage is TRBJ2-3, with D tentatively TRBD2 (5 bases). This CDR3 is 13 amino acids long. CDR1 is SGHTA and CDR2 is FQGNSA in the germline V gene. The V gene lost 0 bases and the J gene lost 9 bases, with 10 bases spanning the gap. The DNA for the CDR3 is TGTGCCAGCAGCTTAGCGGAGGCCGGCACGCAGTATTTT. This codes for CASSLAEAGTQYF.

The chain links TRBV2 to TRBJ2-5; 8 nucleotides agree with TRBD2. CDR1 is SNHLY, CDR2 FYNNEI, per germline. V lost 9 bases and J lost 5; bases outside the gene matches: 14. The CDR3 totals 15 residues. CDR3 loop: CARGLETKRTETQYF. The CDR3 DNA reads as TGTGCCAGGGGACTAGAAACAAAGCGCACGGAGACCCAGTACTTC.

V is TRBV28 and J is TRBJ1-6; D uncertain. This CDR3 has 18 residues. The V and J ends lost 8 bases and 0 bases respectively, with 20 bases between them. Germline values: CDR1 MDHEN, CDR2 SYDVKM. Here the CDR3 reads CASALGFSGPSYNSPLHF. In DNA, the CDR3 is TGTGCCAGCGCATTAGGATTCTCAGGCCCCTCCTATAATTCACCCCTCCACTTT.

The gene calls are TRBV30 and TRBJ2-1; D is unclear. Per the germline V gene, CDR1 is GTSNPN and CDR2 is SVGIG (reference sequence). CDR3 length: 10 amino acids. Between the trimmed V and J ends, which lost 3 bases and 12 bases, there was a span of 9 bases. The CDR3 nucleotides read TGTGCCTGGAGCGGCAGAGGGCAGTTCTTC. It translates to CAWSGRGQFF.

This chain uses TRBV28 with TRBJ1-1, with 7 positions matching TRBD1. After removal of 4 bases from V and 2 bases from J, the junction contained 1 base not matched to a gene. The CDR3 consists of 13 residues. Germline CDR1 MDHEN, CDR2 SYDVKM. DNA for the CDR3: TGTGCCAGCAGTTACAGGGGTAACACTGAAGCTTTCTTT. Its translation: CASSYRGNTEAFF.